One T cell receptor beta chain is described in this entry. What it binds is not known. These data originate in a study of cytomegalovirus exposure and HLA in healthy donors. J gave up 0 bases and V 7 bases, and 3 bases lay outside the gene matches. From germline, CDR1 is SQVTM and CDR2 ANQGSEA. CDR3 size: 12 residues. Points from the study as a whole: There were reportedly fewer N-insertions in an Asian-associated ancestry cluster than the roughly 680-donor mean, in a later analysis. Several top significant clusters appeared, in a later analysis, to be linked to common viral pathogens.

The PCR ran on 60 Vbeta and 13 Jbeta primers. Only in-frame clones appear in the TCRdb table, and some are missing; sequencing was by immunoSEQ multiplex PCR. Found here are about 180,000 clones, 75% to 80% of them singletons; the top ten hold under 8%. Healthy donors of bone marrow made up the group. This TCR was sampled from a middle-aged man in good health and CMV-seropositive. The sample consisted of PBMCs. The rearrangement joins TRBV29-1 to TRBJ2-7; the match to TRBD1 covers 7 bases. CDR3 nucleotides: TGCAGCGCGGGACAGAACTCCTACGAGCAGTACTTC. Its protein is CSAGQNSYEQYF.